These T cell receptor beta chains were read from a single sample in a study of T cell responses to AZD1222 COVID-19 vaccine. TCRdb keeps only in-frame clones here, not all; method: immunoSEQ multiplex PCR. The data hold roughly 70,000 clones, with 75% to 95% observed a single time. The specimen was peripheral blood, collected 28 days after the second dose of the MenACWY control vaccine. The receptor set was obtained from an adult who received the MenACWY meningococcal vaccine as a control. Both conserved end residues are part of each CDR3. The order of the fields is J gene, V gene, clone size, D gene, CDR3 DNA, CDR3 protein. The D gene is left open where the match is weak. Only part of the rows carry a size: once, few, many, or a class if the clone is expanded.

j_call: TRBJ1-2
v_call: TRBV30
clone_size: once
d_call: TRBD1
cdr3_nt: TGTGCCTGGATGACAGGGGGAGGTGGCTACACCTTC
cdr3_aa: CAWMTGGGGYTF

j_call: TRBJ2-2
v_call: TRBV5-4
clone_size: NA
d_call: TRBD1
cdr3_nt: TGTGCCAGCAGCACGGACAGGTTCACCGGGGAGCTGTTTTTT
cdr3_aa: CASSTDRFTGELFF

j_call: TRBJ2-1
v_call: TRBV6-4
clone_size: NA
d_call: TRBD2
cdr3_nt: TGTGCCAGCAGTGACGGGTCGGGGGGCAATGAGCAGTTCTTC
cdr3_aa: CASSDGSGGNEQFF

j_call: TRBJ2-7
v_call: TRBV3-1/TRBV3-2
clone_size: once
d_call: NA
cdr3_nt: TGTGCCAGCAGCCGATTCAGGGAATCCGAGCAGTACTTC
cdr3_aa: CASSRFRESEQYF

j_call: TRBJ2-5
v_call: TRBV2
clone_size: NA
d_call: NA
cdr3_nt: TGTGCCAGAGCAACAGAGCAAGAGACCCAGTACTTC
cdr3_aa: CARATEQETQYF

j_call: TRBJ1-1
v_call: TRBV19
clone_size: NA
d_call: NA
cdr3_nt: TGTGCCAGTAGTACCCGGGGGAGCGGGAGTATTGAAGCTTTCTTT
cdr3_aa: CASSTRGSGSIEAFF

j_call: TRBJ1-1
v_call: TRBV4-1
clone_size: NA
d_call: TRBD1
cdr3_nt: TGCGCCAGCAGCCAAGGAGGACAGGGGGACACTGAAGCTTTCTTT
cdr3_aa: CASSQGGQGDTEAFF

j_call: TRBJ1-6
v_call: TRBV10-1
clone_size: NA
d_call: NA
cdr3_nt: TGCGCCAGCAGCAACAGGAGAAATAATTCACCCCTCCACTTT
cdr3_aa: CASSNRRNNSPLHF

j_call: TRBJ2-7
v_call: TRBV28
clone_size: NA
d_call: NA
cdr3_nt: TGTGCCAGCAGTTCCTGGGGAGGTACCTCCTACGAGCAGTACTTC
cdr3_aa: CASSSWGGTSYEQYF

j_call: TRBJ1-6
v_call: TRBV19
clone_size: NA
d_call: NA
cdr3_nt: TGTGCCAGTACGGACCGTAAGGGACTTTTCCACTTT
cdr3_aa: CASTDRKGLFHF

j_call: TRBJ2-7
v_call: TRBV28
clone_size: NA
d_call: TRBD2
cdr3_nt: TGTGCCAGCAGGACTAGCAGCTACGAGCAGTACTTC
cdr3_aa: CASRTSSYEQYF

j_call: TRBJ2-5
v_call: TRBV11-2
clone_size: NA
d_call: NA
cdr3_nt: TGTGCCAGCAGCGTCGCGGGGAGGCAGGAGACCCAGTACTTC
cdr3_aa: CASSVAGRQETQYF

j_call: TRBJ1-4
v_call: TRBV3-1/TRBV3-2
clone_size: NA
d_call: NA
cdr3_nt: TGTGCCAGCAGCCCACTCATTACAACTAATGAAAAACTGTTTTTT
cdr3_aa: CASSPLITTNEKLFF

j_call: TRBJ2-5
v_call: TRBV7-9
clone_size: NA
d_call: NA
cdr3_nt: TGTGCCAGCAGCCCAGATCCCCCACCGGAGACCCAGTACTTC
cdr3_aa: CASSPDPPPETQYF

j_call: TRBJ1-2
v_call: TRBV19
clone_size: NA
d_call: NA
cdr3_nt: TGTGCCAGTAGCAAATCCCCCGTAGGGACGGACTATGGCTACACCTTC
cdr3_aa: CASSKSPVGTDYGYTF

j_call: TRBJ1-4
v_call: TRBV7-9
clone_size: NA
d_call: NA
cdr3_nt: TGTGCCAGCAGCTTAGGACAGGCCAATGAAAAACTGTTTTTT
cdr3_aa: CASSLGQANEKLFF

j_call: TRBJ1-5
v_call: TRBV30
clone_size: NA
d_call: NA
cdr3_nt: TGTGCCTGGAGTCGGCCTGTTAGCAATCAGCCCCAGCATTTT
cdr3_aa: CAWSRPVSNQPQHF

j_call: TRBJ1-4
v_call: TRBV28
clone_size: NA
d_call: NA
cdr3_nt: TGTGCCAGCAGTTCTGGGGACGGGACTACGGCGGAGAAACTGTTTTTT
cdr3_aa: CASSSGDGTTAEKLFF

j_call: TRBJ2-2
v_call: TRBV7-9
clone_size: NA
d_call: NA
cdr3_nt: TGTGCCAGCAGCCCAGACTCGTACACCGGGGAGCTGTTTTTT
cdr3_aa: CASSPDSYTGELFF

j_call: TRBJ2-5
v_call: TRBV11-2
clone_size: NA
d_call: NA
cdr3_nt: TGTGCCAGCAGCCCATGGAGCTTCCAAGAGACCCAGTACTTC
cdr3_aa: CASSPWSFQETQYF

j_call: TRBJ2-7
v_call: TRBV28
clone_size: NA
d_call: NA
cdr3_nt: TGTGCCAGCAGTTTAACAGGGAAAGGGTTGGAAGAGCAGTACTTC
cdr3_aa: CASSLTGKGLEEQYF

j_call: TRBJ1-5
v_call: TRBV5-1
clone_size: once
d_call: NA
cdr3_nt: TGCGCCAGCAGCGCCGGGCCTGGGAGCAATCAGCCCCAGCATTTT
cdr3_aa: CASSAGPGSNQPQHF

j_call: TRBJ1-4
v_call: TRBV10-2
clone_size: NA
d_call: NA
cdr3_nt: TGCGCCAGCAGCCAGGCCCAGAAGAATGAAAAACTGTTTTTT
cdr3_aa: CASSQAQKNEKLFF

j_call: TRBJ2-7
v_call: TRBV11-3
clone_size: NA
d_call: TRBD1
cdr3_nt: TGTGCCAGCAGCTCACAGACAGGGGGCATCGGCGAGCAGTACTTC
cdr3_aa: CASSSQTGGIGEQYF

j_call: TRBJ2-7
v_call: TRBV6-6
clone_size: NA
d_call: NA
cdr3_nt: TGTGCCAGCAGCCCCGGGGGCGCGACAAACGAGCAGTACTTC
cdr3_aa: CASSPGGATNEQYF

j_call: TRBJ2-7
v_call: TRBV5-1
clone_size: few
d_call: TRBD1
cdr3_nt: TGCGCCAGCAGCTCCGTGGGACAGGGGCCTTTGGAGCAGTACTTC
cdr3_aa: CASSSVGQGPLEQYF

j_call: TRBJ1-5
v_call: TRBV19
clone_size: NA
d_call: NA
cdr3_nt: TGTGCCAGTATTACGGGGGGCGCAAGCAATCAGCCCCAGCATTTT
cdr3_aa: CASITGGASNQPQHF

j_call: TRBJ2-1
v_call: TRBV19
clone_size: NA
d_call: TRBD2
cdr3_nt: TGTGCCAGTAGTATCGGCCTAGCGGACTACAATGAGCAGTTCTTC
cdr3_aa: CASSIGLADYNEQFF

j_call: TRBJ1-6
v_call: TRBV27
clone_size: NA
d_call: TRBD1
cdr3_nt: TGTGCCAGCAGTTTCCGGACAGGGCCTAGCAATTCACCCCTCCACTTT
cdr3_aa: CASSFRTGPSNSPLHF